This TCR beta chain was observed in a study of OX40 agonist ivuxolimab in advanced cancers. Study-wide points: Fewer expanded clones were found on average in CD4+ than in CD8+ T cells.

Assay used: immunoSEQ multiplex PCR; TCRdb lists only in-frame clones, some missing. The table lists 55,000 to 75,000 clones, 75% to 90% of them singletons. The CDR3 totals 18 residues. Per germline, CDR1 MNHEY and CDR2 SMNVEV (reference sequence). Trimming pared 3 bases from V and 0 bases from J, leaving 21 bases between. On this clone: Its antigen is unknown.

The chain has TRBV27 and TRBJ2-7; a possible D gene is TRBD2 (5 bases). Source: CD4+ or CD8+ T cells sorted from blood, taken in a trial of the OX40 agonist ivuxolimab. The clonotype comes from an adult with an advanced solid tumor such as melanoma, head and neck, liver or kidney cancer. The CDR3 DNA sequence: TGTGCCAGCAGTTTGGAACCATATAACAGTGGACTCTCCTACGAGCAGTACTTC. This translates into CASSLEPYNSGLSYEQYF.